The T cell receptor beta chain under discussion was sequenced for a study of blood T cell repertoires in COVID-19. Study details: Samples came from the United States, Italy and Spain, spanning acute and convalescent COVID-19. T cells, B-cell-depleted T cells, or PBMCs provided the cDNA or gDNA that served as material.

Followed over time, Seattle patients had been enrolled while infection was active. In the original processing: Amplification of reference gene primers provided the estimated nucleated cell counts. TCRdb keeps only in-frame clones here, not all; method: immunoSEQ multiplex PCR. D and trimming come from the DNA, and the V and J calls and clone size come from that table. This table has about 210,000 clones, approximately 85% appearing once. Germline values: CDR1 GTSNPN, CDR2 SVGIG (reference sequence). V lost 0 bases and J 6 bases, leaving 15 bases between the germline ends. CDR3 size: 14 residues. The specimen sequenced was peripheral blood. The rearrangement joins TRBV30 to TRBJ2-7; tentative D call: TRBD2 (5 bases). The TCR comes from a man in his fifties with COVID-19, enrolled during active disease. In nucleotides, the CDR3 is TGTGCCTGGAGTGTGGCGGTCTCGGCGGGCGAGCAGTACTTC. Translated, it gives CAWSVAVSAGEQYF. The full variable domain, with the rest looked up from reference TRBV30 and TRBJ2-7, is SQTIHQWPATLVQPVGSPLSLECTVEGTSNPNLYWYRQAAGRGLQLLFYSVGIGQISSEVPQNLSASRPQDRQFILSSKKLLLSDSGFYLCAWSVAVSAGEQYFGPGTRLTVT.